The entry below describes one T cell receptor beta chain. Its target is unknown. The data were produced by immunoSEQ multiplex PCR, yet TCRdb's version contains in-frame clones alone and is incomplete. The table records some 9,000 clones, 95% to 99% of them present only once. The source of the sample is a study of T cells after posttransplantation cyclophosphamide. Study conclusions and caveats: Skin or GI-infiltrating T cells shared few TRB sequences with blood. TRB clonality was highly associated with recipient CMV seropositivity and reactivation.

CDR3 length: 13 residues. Trimming pared 2 bases from V and 6 bases from J, leaving 10 bases between. Germline values: CDR1 MNHNS, CDR2 SASEGT. The J gene is TRBJ1-1, the V gene TRBV6-1; D call uncertain. The sample consisted of naive CD8+ T cells sorted from PBMCs. The TCR comes from a man aged 45 to 65 in good health, CMV-negative, and a related stem cell transplant donor. The CDR3 DNA is TGTGCCAGCAGTGAAACGGGGATCCCTGAAGCTTTCTTT. As protein: CASSETGIPEAFF.